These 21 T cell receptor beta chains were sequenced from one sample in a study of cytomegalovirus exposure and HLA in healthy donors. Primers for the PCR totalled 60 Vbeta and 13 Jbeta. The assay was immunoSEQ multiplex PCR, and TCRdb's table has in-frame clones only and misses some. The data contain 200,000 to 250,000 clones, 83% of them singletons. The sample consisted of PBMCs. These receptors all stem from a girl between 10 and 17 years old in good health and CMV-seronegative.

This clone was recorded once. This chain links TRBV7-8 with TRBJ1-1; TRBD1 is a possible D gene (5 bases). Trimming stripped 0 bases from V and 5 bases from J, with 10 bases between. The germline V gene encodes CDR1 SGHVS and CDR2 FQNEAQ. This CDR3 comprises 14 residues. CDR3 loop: CASSLASGWTEAFF. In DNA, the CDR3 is TGTGCCAGCAGCTTAGCTTCAGGGTGGACTGAAGCTTTCTTT.

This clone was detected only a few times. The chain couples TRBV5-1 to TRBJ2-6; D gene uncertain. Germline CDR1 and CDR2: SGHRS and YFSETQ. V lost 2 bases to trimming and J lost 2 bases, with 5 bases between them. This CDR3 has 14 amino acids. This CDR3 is CASSFTAGANVLTF. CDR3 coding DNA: TGCGCCAGCAGCTTCACAGCTGGGGCCAACGTCCTGACTTTC.

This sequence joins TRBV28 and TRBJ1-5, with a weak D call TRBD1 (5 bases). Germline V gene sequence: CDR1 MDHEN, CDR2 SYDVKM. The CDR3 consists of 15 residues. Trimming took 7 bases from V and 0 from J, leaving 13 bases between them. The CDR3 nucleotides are TGTGCCAGCACTCCCCCCGGGGGTAGCAATCAGCCCCAGCATTTT. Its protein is CASTPPGGSNQPQHF.

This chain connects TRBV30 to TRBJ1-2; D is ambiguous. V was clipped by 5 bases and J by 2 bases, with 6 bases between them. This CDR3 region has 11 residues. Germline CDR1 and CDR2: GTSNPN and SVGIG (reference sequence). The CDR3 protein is CAWQHNYGYTF. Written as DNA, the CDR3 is TGTGCCTGGCAACACAACTATGGCTACACCTTC.

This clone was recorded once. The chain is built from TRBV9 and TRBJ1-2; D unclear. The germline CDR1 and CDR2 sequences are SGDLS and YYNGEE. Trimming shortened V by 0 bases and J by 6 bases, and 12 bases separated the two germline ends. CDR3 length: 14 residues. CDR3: CASSVDRGWDGYTF. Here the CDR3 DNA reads TGTGCCAGCAGCGTAGATCGGGGTTGGGATGGCTACACCTTC.

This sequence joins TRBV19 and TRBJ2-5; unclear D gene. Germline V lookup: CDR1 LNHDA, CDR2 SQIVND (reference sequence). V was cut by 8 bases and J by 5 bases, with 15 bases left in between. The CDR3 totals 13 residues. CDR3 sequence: CASGSRIRETQYF. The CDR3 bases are TGTGCCAGTGGTAGCAGGATTCGCGAGACCCAGTACTTC.

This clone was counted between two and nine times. The CDR3: CASSLEGYNSPLHF. The CDR3 DNA reads as TGTGCCAGCAGCTTGGAGGGCTATAATTCACCCCTCCACTTT. The J gene is TRBJ1-6, the V gene TRBV28, with D unresolved. CDR1 is MDHEN, CDR2 SYDVKM, per germline. The V end was cut by 6 bases, the J end by 3 bases, with 9 bases between. This CDR3 has 14 residues.

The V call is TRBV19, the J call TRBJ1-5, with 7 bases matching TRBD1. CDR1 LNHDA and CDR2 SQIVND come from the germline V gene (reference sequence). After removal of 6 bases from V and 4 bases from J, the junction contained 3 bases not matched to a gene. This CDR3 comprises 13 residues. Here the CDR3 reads CASRDRLNQPQHF. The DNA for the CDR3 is TGTGCCAGTAGGGACAGGTTAAATCAGCCCCAGCATTTT.

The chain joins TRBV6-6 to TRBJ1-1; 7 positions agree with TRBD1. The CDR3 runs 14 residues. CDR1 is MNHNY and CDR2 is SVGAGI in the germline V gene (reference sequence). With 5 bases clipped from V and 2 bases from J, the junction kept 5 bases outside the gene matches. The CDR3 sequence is CASSAGQVNTEAFF. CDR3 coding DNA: TGTGCCAGCAGTGCCGGACAGGTCAACACTGAAGCTTTCTTT.

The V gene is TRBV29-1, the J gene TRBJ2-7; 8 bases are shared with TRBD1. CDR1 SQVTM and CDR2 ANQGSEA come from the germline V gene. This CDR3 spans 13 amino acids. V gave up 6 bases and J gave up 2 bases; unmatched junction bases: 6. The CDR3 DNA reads TGCAGCGTCGATGGGACAGGCCCCTACGAGCAGTACTTC. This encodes CSVDGTGPYEQYF.

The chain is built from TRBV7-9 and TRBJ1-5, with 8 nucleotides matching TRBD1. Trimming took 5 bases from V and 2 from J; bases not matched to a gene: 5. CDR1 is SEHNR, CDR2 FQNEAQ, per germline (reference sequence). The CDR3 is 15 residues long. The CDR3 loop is CASSLTGQGNQPQHF. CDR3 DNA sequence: TGTGCCAGCAGCCTAACGGGACAGGGCAATCAGCCCCAGCATTTT.

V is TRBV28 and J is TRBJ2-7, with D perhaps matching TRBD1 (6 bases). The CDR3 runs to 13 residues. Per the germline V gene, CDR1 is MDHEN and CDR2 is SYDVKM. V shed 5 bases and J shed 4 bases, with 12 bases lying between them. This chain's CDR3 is CASSQGPVYEQYF. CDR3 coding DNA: TGTGCCAGCAGTCAGGGGCCGGTTTACGAGCAGTACTTC.

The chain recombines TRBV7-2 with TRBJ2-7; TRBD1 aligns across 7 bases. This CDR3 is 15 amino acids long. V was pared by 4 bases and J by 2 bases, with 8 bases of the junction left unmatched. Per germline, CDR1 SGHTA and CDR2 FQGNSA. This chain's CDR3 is CASSSQNGQAYEQYF. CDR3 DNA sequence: TGTGCCAGCAGCTCGCAGAACGGACAGGCCTACGAGCAGTACTTC.

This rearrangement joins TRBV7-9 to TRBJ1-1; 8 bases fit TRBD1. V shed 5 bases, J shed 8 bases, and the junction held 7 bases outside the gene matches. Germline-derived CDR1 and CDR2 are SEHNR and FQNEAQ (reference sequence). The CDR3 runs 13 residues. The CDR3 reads CASSTTTGAEAFF. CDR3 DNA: TGTGCCAGCAGCACTACGACAGGGGCCGAAGCTTTCTTT.

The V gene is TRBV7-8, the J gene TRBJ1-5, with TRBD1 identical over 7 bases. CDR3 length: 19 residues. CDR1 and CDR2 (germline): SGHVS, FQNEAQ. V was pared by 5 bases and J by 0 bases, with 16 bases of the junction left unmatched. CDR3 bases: TGTGCCAGCAGCAACCGCCGCCGCAGGGGGACGAATAGCAATCAGCCCCAGCATTTT. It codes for CASSNRRRRGTNSNQPQHF.

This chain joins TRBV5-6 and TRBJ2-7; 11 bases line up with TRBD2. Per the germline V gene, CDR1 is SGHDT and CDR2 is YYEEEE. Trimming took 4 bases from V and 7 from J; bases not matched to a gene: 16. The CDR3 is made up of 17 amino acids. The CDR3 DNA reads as TGTGCCAGCAGCACAAGACTAGCGGGGCAAACGAAGAGGGAGCAGTACTTC. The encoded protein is CASSTRLAGQTKREQYF.

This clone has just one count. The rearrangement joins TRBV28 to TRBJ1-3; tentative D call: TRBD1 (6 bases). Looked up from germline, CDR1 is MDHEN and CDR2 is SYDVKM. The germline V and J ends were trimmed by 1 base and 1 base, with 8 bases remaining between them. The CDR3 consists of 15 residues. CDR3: CASSLLGASGNTIYF. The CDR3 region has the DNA TGTGCCAGCAGTTTATTGGGGGCATCTGGAAACACCATATATTTT.

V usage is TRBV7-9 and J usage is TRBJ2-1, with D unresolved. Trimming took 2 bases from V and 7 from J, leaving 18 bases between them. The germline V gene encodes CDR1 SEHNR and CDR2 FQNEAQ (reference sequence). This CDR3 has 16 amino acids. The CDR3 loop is CASSLSPMLLSNEQFF. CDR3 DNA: TGTGCCAGCAGCTTATCGCCAATGTTACTTTCAAATGAGCAGTTCTTC.

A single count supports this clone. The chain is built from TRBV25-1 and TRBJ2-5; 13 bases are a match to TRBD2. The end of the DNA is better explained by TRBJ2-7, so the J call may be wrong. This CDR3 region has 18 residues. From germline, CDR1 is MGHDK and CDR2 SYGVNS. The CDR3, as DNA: TGTGCCAGCAGTCGAACCGGGACTAGCGGGACCCCATCCTACGAGCAGTACTTC. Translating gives CASSRTGTSGTPSYEQYF.

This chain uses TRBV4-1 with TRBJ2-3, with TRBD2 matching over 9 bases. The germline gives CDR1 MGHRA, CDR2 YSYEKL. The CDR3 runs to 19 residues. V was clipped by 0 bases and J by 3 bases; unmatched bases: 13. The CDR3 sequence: CASSQDPLAGQRQTDTQYF. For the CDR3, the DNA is TGCGCCAGCAGCCAAGATCCCCTAGCGGGGCAACGACAAACAGATACGCAGTATTTT.

The CDR3, as DNA: TGTGCCAGCAGCTTCATGGGGGGGACGGATAATGAAAAACTGTTTTTT. This encodes CASSFMGGTDNEKLFF. This rearrangement joins TRBV5-8 to TRBJ1-4; tentative D call: TRBD1 (5 bases). Deletions cut 2 bases from V and 4 bases from J, with 15 bases between. Germline V CDR1 and CDR2: SGHTS, YDEGEE. This CDR3 has 16 residues.